This TCR beta chain came from a study of blood T cells in healthy people across ages. Notes on the study in general: Diversity figures derived from one million T cells were judged to underestimate the true value. Significant beta diversity loss was already apparent by age approximately 40, declining roughly linearly.

Germline CDR1 is MNHNS and CDR2 is SASEGT. This CDR3 contains 14 residues. The V gene lost 6 bases and the J gene lost 0 bases, with 12 bases spanning the gap. The second PCR ran about 6 to 11 cycles with a sample-barcoded 5' primer and J-beta primers. MiXCR was run by TCRdb on the 5' RACE reads, yielding one entry per CDR3 protein. Of about 670,000 distinct CDR3 sequences listed, around 52% are singletons. Concerning this clonotype: The antigen remains undetermined. One base away lies a much larger clone, so this may be a sequencing read error.

Sequencing was carried out using blood. The V and J genes are TRBV6-1 and TRBJ2-7; D not certain. The sequence came from an elderly woman in good health. This chain's CDR3 is CASRARLVSYEQYF. The CDR3 nucleotides read TGTGCCAGCAGGGCCCGACTGGTCTCCTACGAGCAGTACTTC.